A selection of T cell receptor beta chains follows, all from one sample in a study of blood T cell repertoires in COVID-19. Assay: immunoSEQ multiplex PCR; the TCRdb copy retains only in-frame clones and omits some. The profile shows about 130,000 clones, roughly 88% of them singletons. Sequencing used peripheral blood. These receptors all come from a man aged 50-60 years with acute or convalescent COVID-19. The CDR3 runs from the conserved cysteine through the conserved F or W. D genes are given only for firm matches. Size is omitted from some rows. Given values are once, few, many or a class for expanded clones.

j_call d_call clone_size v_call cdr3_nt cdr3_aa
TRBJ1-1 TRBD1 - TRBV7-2 TGTGCCAGCAGCTCGACAGGGCCAAAAGCTTTCTTT CASSSTGPKAFF
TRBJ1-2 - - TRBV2 TGTGCCAGCAGGGAGTTCAACTATGGCTACACCTTC CASREFNYGYTF
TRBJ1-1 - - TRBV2 TGTGCCAGCATGACTAACACTGAAGCTTTCTTT CASMTNTEAFF
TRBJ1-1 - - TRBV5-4 TGTGCCAGCAGCTTATCCGGACAACCTGAAGCTTTCTTT CASSLSGQPEAFF
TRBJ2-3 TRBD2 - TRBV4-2 TGTGCCAGCAGCCTTTCCGGGAGCGGGGGCACAGATACGCAGTATTTT CASSLSGSGGTDTQYF
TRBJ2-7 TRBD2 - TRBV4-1 TGCGCCAGCAGCCCCCTACCGACTAGCGGGAGAACTTCGGGAGACTACGAGCAGTACTTC CASSPLPTSGRTSGDYEQYF
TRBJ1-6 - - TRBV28 TGTGCCAGCAGTTCTCGGGGCTCCTATAATTCACCCCTCCACTTT CASSSRGSYNSPLHF
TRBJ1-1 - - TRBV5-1 TGCGCCAGCAGCCCCCGACTCTCTCGGTCTGGGACTGAAGCTTTCTTT CASSPRLSRSGTEAFF
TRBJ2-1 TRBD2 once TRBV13 TGTGCCAGCAGCTCGTGGACTAGCGGATACAATGAGCAGTTCTTC CASSSWTSGYNEQFF
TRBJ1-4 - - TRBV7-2 TGTGCCAGCAGCTTAACAGGGCTAAATGAAAAACTGTTTTTT CASSLTGLNEKLFF
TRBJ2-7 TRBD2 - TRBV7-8 TGTGCCAGCAGCTTAGTTGGAGATCGACTAGCGGGGACCTACGAGCAGTACTTC CASSLVGDRLAGTYEQYF
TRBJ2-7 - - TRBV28 TGTGCCAGCAAACAGTTGGGGAGCTCCTACGAGCAGTACTTC CASKQLGSSYEQYF
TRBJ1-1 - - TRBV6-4 TGTGCCAGCAGTGAACAGGCGAACACTGAAGCTTTCTTT CASSEQANTEAFF
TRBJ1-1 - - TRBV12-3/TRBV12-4 TGTGCCAGCAGTTACCCTCCACAGCCAGCTTTCTTT CASSYPPQPAFF
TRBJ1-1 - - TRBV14 TGTGCCAGCTCCCCTAACCAGGGAACTGAAGCTTTCTTT CASSPNQGTEAFF
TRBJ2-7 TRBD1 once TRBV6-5 TGTGCCAGCAGTTATGGACAGGGGCTCTACGAGCAGTACTTC CASSYGQGLYEQYF
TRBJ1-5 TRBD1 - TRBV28 TGTGCCAGCAGGGAAGGGGGCGCGGAGAATCAGCCCCAGCATTTT CASREGGAENQPQHF
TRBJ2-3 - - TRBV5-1 TGCGCCAGCAGACGGACGGACACCCTTTACCGGACAGATACGCAGTATTTT CASRRTDTLYRTDTQYF
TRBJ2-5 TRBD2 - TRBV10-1 TGCGCCAGCAGTGAGGGAGTAGCGGGAGGCCAAGAGACCCAGTACTTC CASSEGVAGGQETQYF
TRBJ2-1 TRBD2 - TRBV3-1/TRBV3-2 TGTGCCAGCAGCCTGCGACTAGCGGGGGGGAATATGTACAATGAGCAGTTCTTC CASSLRLAGGNMYNEQFF
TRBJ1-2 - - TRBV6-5 TGTGCCAGCAGTTACTCCCACAGGGCCGCCTATGGCTACACCTTC CASSYSHRAAYGYTF
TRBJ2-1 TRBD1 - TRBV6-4 TGTGCCAGCGCTACCGGGACAGGGGGCAATGAGCAGTTCTTC CASATGTGGNEQFF
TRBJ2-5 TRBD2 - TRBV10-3 TGTGCCATCAGTGAGTCCAACCCCGGGACTAGATCAGGGACCCAGTACTTC CAISESNPGTRSGTQYF
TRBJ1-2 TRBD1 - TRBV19 TGTGCCAGTAGGGGACAGGGCTCAGGCGGCTACACCTTC CASRGQGSGGYTF
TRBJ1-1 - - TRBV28 TGTGCCAGCAGTCCCCCCCAATCGACTCCCGGAACTGAAGCTTTCTTT CASSPPQSTPGTEAFF
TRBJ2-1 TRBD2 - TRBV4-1 TGCGCCAGCAGCCTTGGACTAGCCTATGAGCAGTTCTTC CASSLGLAYEQFF
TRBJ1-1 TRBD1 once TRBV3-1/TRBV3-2 TGTGCCAGCAGCCCGAACAGGGGTAGCACTGAAGCTTTCTTT CASSPNRGSTEAFF
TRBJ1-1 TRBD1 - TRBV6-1 TGTGCCAGCAGTGCTCGAGGACAGGGGAATAATATGAACACTGAAGCTTTCTTT CASSARGQGNNMNTEAFF
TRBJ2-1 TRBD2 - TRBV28 TGTGCCAGCAGTAGCAGCGGGAGGGCTGAGCAGTTCTTC CASSSSGRAEQFF